This TCR beta chain appears in the sequencing data of a study of blood T cell repertoires in COVID-19. Across the study: Whether acute or convalescent, the COVID-19 samples came from the United States, Italy and Spain. Sources were T cells, B-cell-depleted T cells, or PBMCs; the material itself was cDNA or gDNA.

Only a few counts were recorded for this clone. The CDR3 has 17 amino acids. Original handling: Nucleated cell number was recorded as an estimate derived from reference gene primer amplification. Assay: immunoSEQ multiplex PCR; the TCRdb copy retains only in-frame clones and omits some. V, J and clone size are those of that table, while D and trimming were read from the DNA. The data contain 75,000 to 80,000 clones, approximately 78% of them singletons. This TCR was recovered from a woman in her fifties or sixties with acute or convalescent COVID-19. Sequencing was carried out using peripheral blood. The chain is built from TRBV21-1 and TRBJ1-3; the table's D call TRBD1 went unverified against the DNA. TRBV21-1 is a recognized pseudogene. CDR3 sequence reads: CASSNHLRTGSGNTIYF. In DNA form, the CDR3 reads TGTGCCAGCAGCAACCACCTCCGGACAGGGTCTGGAAACACCATATATTTT.